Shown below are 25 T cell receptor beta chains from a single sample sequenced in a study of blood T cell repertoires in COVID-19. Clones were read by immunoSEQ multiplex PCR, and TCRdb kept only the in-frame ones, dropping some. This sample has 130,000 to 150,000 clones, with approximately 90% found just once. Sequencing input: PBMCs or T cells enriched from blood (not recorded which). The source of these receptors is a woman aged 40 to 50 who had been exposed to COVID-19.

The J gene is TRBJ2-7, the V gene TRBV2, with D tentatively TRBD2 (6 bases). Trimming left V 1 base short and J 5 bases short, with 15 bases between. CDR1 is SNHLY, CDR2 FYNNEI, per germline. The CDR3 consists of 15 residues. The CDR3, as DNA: TGTGCCAGCAGTGAAGAGGTAGCGGCGAACGACGAGCAGTACTTC. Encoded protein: CASSEEVAANDEQYF.

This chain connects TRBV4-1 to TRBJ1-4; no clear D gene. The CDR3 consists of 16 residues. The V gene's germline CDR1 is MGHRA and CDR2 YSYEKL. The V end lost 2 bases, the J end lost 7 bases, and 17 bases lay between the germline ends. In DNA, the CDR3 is TGCGCCAGCAGCCAAATACCGGCGGGAGGAGGTGAAAAACTGTTTTTT. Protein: CASSQIPAGGGEKLFF.

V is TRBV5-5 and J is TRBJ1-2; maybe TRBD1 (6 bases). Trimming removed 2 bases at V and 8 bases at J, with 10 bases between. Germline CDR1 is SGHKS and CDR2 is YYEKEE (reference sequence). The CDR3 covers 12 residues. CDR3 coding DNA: TGTGCCAGCAGCTTTCAGGGGCACGGCTACACCTTC. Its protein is CASSFQGHGYTF.

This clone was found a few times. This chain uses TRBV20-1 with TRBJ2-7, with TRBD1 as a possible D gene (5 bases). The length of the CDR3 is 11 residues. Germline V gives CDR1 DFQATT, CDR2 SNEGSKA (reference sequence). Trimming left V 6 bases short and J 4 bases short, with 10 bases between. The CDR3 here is CSAVTGYEQYF. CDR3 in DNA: TGCAGTGCGGTAACAGGATACGAGCAGTACTTC.

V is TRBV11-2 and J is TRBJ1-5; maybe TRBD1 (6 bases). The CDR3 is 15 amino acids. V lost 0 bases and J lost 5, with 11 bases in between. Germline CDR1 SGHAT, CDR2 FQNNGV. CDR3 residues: CASSLEGWGHQPQHF. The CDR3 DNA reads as TGTGCCAGCAGCTTAGAGGGGTGGGGGCATCAGCCCCAGCATTTT.

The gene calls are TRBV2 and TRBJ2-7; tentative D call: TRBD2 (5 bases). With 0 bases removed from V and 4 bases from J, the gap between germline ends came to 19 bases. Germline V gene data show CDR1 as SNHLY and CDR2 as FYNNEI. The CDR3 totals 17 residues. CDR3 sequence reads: CASSEAKLGVKKYEQYF. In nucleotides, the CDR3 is TGTGCCAGCAGTGAAGCGAAACTCGGGGTCAAGAAATACGAGCAGTACTTC.

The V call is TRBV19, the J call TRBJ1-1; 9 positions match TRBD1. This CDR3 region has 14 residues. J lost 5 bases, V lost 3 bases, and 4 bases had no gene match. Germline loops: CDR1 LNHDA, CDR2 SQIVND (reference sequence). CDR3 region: CASSMTGGRTEAFF. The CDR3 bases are TGTGCCAGTAGTATGACAGGGGGACGGACTGAAGCTTTCTTT.

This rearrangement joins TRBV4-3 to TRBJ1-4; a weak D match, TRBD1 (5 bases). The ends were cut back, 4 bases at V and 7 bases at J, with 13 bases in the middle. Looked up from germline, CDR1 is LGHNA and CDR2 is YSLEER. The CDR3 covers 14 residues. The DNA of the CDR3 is TGCGCCAGCAGCCTAGGTGGGGGGGTTGAAAAACTGTTTTTT. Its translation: CASSLGGGVEKLFF.

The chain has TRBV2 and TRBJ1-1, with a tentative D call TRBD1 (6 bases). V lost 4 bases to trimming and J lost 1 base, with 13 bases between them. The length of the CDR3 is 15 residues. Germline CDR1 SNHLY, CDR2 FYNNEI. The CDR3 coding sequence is TGTGCCAGCAGTGGGGGGGGACATCCGAACACTGAAGCTTTCTTT. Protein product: CASSGGGHPNTEAFF. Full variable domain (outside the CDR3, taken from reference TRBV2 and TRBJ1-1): EPEVTQTPSHQVTQMGQEVILRCVPISNHLYFYWYRQILGQKVEFLVSFYNNEISEKSEIFDDQFSVERPDGSNFTLKIRSTKLEDSAMYFCASSGGGHPNTEAFFGQGTRLTVV.

The CDR3 loop reads CASSRRAGYTDTQYF. The DNA of the CDR3 is TGTGCCAGCAGCCGACGAGCGGGGTACACAGATACGCAGTATTTT. The V call is TRBV13, the J call TRBJ2-3, with TRBD2 identical over 7 bases. This CDR3 is 15 amino acids long. V shed 5 bases, J shed 2 bases, and the junction held 7 bases outside the gene matches. Germline CDR1 and CDR2: PRHDT and FYEKMQ (reference sequence).

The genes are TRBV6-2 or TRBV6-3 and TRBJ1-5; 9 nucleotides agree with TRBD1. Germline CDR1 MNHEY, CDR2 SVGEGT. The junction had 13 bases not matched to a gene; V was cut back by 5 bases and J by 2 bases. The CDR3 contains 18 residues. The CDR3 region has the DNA TGTGCCAGCAGTACACGGACAGGGGTGGGGCGGGGCAATCAGCCCCAGCATTTT. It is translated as CASSTRTGVGRGNQPQHF.

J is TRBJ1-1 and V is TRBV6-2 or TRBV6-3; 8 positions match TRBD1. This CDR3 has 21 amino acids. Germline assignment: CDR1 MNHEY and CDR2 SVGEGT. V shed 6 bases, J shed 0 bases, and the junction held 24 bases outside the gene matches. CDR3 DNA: TGTGCCAGCAGCCCCCCCCGGGACAGGTACTTTCCCCCCCAGATGAACACTGAAGCTTTCTTT. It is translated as CASSPPRDRYFPPQMNTEAFF.

The CDR3 loop is CASSQGRTGHYGYTF. DNA for the CDR3: TGCGCCAGCAGCCAAGGGCGTACAGGGCACTATGGCTACACCTTC. The chain has TRBV4-1 and TRBJ1-2; D perhaps matches TRBD1 (6 bases). V gave up 1 base and J gave up 3 bases, with 12 bases separating them. CDR3 length: 15 amino acids. Germline V CDR1 and CDR2: MGHRA, YSYEKL.

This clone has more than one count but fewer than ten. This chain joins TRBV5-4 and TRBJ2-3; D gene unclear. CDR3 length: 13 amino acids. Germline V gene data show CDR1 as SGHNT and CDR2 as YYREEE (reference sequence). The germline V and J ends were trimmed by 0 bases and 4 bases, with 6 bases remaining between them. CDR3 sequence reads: CASSLVVSDTQYF. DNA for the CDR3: TGTGCCAGCAGCTTGGTTGTATCAGATACGCAGTATTTT.

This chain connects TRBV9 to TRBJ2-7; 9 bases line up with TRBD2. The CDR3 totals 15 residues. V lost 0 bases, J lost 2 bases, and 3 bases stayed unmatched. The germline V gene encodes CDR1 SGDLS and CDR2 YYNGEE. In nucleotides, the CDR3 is TGTGCCAGCAGCGTAGAGGCGGGAGGGGCCTACGAGCAGTACTTC. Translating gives CASSVEAGGAYEQYF.

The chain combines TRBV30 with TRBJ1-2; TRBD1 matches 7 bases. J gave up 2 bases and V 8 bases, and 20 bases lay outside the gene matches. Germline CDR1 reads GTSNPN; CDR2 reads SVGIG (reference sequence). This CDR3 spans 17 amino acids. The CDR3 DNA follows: TGTGCCCGCGACCTCCGGGACAGCAAACTATTAAACTATGGCTACACCTTC. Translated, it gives CARDLRDSKLLNYGYTF. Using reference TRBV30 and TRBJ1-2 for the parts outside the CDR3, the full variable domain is SQTIHQWPATLVQPVGSPLSLECTVEGTSNPNLYWYRQAAGRGLQLLFYSVGIGQISSEVPQNLSASRPQDRQFILSSKKLLLSDSGFYLCARDLRDSKLLNYGYTFGSGTRLTVV.

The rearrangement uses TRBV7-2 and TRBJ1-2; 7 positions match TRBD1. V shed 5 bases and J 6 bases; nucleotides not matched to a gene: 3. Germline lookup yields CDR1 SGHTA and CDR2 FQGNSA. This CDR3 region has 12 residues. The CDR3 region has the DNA TGTGCCAGCAGCCAAGACAGGGATGGCTACACCTTC. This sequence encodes CASSQDRDGYTF.

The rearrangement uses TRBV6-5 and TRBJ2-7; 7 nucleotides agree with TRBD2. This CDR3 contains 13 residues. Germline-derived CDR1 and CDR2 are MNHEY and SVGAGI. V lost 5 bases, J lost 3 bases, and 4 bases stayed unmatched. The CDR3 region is CASSRRENYEQYF. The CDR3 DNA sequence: TGTGCCAGCAGTCGGCGGGAGAACTACGAGCAGTACTTC.

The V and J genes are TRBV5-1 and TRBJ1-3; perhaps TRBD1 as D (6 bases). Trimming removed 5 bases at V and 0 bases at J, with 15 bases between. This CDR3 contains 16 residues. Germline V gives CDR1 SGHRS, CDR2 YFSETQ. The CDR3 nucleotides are TGCGCCAGCAGATCTGGGACACCGAGCTCTGGAAACACCATATATTTT. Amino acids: CASRSGTPSSGNTIYF.

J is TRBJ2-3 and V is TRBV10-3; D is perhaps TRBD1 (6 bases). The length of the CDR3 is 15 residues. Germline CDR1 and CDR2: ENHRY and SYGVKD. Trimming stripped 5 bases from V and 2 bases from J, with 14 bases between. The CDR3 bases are TGTGCCATCAGTCTGCAGGGGTCGAACACAGATACGCAGTATTTT. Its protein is CAISLQGSNTDTQYF.

In DNA, the CDR3 is TGCGCCAGCAGCCAATCACCCCCAGGCCCTCAGTTCTTC. Protein product: CASSQSPPGPQFF. This sequence joins TRBV4-1 and TRBJ2-1; D ambiguous. V was trimmed by 2 bases and J by 13 bases, leaving 15 bases between them. The CDR3 extends over 13 amino acids. The germline V gene has CDR1 MGHRA and CDR2 YSYEKL.

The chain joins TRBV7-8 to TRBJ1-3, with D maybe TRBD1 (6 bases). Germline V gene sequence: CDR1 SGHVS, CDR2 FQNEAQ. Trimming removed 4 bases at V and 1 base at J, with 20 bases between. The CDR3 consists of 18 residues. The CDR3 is CASSYSPPGGLSGNTIYF. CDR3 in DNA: TGTGCCAGCAGCTATAGTCCTCCGGGGGGCCTGTCTGGAAACACCATATATTTT.

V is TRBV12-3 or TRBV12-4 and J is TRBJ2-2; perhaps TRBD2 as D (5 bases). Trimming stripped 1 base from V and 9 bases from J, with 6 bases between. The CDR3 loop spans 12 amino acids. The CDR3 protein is CASSLGERELFF. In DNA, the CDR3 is TGTGCCAGCAGTTTAGGGGAGCGGGAGCTGTTTTTT.

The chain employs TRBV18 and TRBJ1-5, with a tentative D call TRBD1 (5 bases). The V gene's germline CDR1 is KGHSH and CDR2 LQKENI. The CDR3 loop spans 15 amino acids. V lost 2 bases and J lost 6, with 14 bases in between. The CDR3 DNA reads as TGTGCCAGCTCACCAGGGACCATGGGGGGTCAGCCCCAGCATTTT. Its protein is CASSPGTMGGQPQHF.

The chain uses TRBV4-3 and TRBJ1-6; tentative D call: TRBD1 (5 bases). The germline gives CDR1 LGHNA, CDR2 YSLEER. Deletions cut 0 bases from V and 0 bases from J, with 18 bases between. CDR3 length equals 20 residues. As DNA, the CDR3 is TGCGCCAGCAGCCAAGAAAGTCGAGTAAGGGGCAGCTCCTATAATTCACCCCTCCACTTT. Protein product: CASSQESRVRGSSYNSPLHF.